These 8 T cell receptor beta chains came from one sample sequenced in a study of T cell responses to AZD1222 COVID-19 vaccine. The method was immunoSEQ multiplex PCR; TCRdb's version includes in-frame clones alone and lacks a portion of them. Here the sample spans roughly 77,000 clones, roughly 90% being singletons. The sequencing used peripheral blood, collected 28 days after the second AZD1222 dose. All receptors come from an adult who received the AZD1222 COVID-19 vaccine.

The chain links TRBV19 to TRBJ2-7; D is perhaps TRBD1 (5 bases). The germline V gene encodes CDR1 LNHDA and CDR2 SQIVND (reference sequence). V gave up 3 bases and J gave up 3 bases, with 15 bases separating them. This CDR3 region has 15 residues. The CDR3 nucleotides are TGTGCCAGTAGTATGCGAACAGGCTCGAACTACGAGCAGTACTTC. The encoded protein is CASSMRTGSNYEQYF. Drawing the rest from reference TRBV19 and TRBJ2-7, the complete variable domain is DGGITQSPKYLFRKEGQNVTLSCEQNLNHDAMYWYRQDPGQGLRLIYYSQIVNDFQKGDIAEGYSVSREKKESFPLTVTSAQKNPTAFYLCASSMRTGSNYEQYFGPGTRLTVT.

The CDR3, as DNA: TGTGCCAGCAGCTGGGAGGGAGGGCCCCAGTTCTTC. Encoded protein: CASSWEGGPQFF. This sequence joins TRBV7-6 and TRBJ2-1; 7 nucleotides agree with TRBD2. Trimming removed 4 bases from V and 13 bases from J; junction bases left unmatched: 7. This CDR3 is 12 amino acids long. Germline CDR1 SGHVS, CDR2 FNYEAQ.

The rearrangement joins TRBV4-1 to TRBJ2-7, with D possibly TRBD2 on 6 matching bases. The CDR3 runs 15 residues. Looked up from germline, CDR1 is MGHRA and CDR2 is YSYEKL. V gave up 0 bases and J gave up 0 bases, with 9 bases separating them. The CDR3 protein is CASSQESGYSYEQYF. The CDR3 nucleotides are TGCGCCAGCAGCCAAGAGAGCGGGTACTCCTACGAGCAGTACTTC.

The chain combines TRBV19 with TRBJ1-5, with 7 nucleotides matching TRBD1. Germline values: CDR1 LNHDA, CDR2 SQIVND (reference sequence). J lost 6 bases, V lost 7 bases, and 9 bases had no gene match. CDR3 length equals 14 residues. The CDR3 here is CASILRGDSQPQHF. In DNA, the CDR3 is TGTGCCAGTATACTCAGGGGGGATTCTCAGCCCCAGCATTTT. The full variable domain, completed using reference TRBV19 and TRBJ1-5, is DGGITQSPKYLFRKEGQNVTLSCEQNLNHDAMYWYRQDPGQGLRLIYYSQIVNDFQKGDIAEGYSVSREKKESFPLTVTSAQKNPTAFYLCASILRGDSQPQHFGDGTRLSIL.

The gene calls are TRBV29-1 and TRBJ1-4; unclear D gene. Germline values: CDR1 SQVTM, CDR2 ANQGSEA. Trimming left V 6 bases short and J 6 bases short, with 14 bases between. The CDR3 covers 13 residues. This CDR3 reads CSVTQTSDEKLFF. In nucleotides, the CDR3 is TGCAGCGTAACACAGACCTCGGATGAAAAACTGTTTTTT. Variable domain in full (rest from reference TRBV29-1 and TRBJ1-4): SAVISQKPSRDICQRGTSLTIQCQVDSQVTMMFWYRQQPGQSLTLIATANQGSEATYESGFVIDKFPISRPNLTFSTLTVSNMSPEDSSIYLCSVTQTSDEKLFFGSGTQLSVL.

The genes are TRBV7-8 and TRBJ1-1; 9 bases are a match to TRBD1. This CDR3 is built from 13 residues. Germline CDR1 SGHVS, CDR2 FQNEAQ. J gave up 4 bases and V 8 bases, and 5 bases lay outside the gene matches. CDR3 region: CASGRDRVTEAFF. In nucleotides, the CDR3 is TGTGCCAGCGGTCGGGACAGGGTCACTGAAGCTTTCTTT.

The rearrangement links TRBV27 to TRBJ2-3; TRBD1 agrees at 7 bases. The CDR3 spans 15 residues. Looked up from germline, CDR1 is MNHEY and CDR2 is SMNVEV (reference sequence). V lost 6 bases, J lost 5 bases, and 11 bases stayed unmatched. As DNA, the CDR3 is TGTGCCAGCAGGATAAGACAGGGTTTAGGAGATACGCAGTATTTT. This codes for CASRIRQGLGDTQYF.

The CDR3: CASSIVGYGNTEAFF. As DNA, the CDR3 is TGTGCCAGTAGTATAGTGGGGTACGGGAACACTGAAGCTTTCTTT. The chain combines TRBV19 with TRBJ1-1; D ambiguous. Germline V CDR1 and CDR2: LNHDA, SQIVND (reference sequence). There are 15 residues in the CDR3. Trimming shortened V by 1 base and J by 1 base, and 10 bases separated the two germline ends.